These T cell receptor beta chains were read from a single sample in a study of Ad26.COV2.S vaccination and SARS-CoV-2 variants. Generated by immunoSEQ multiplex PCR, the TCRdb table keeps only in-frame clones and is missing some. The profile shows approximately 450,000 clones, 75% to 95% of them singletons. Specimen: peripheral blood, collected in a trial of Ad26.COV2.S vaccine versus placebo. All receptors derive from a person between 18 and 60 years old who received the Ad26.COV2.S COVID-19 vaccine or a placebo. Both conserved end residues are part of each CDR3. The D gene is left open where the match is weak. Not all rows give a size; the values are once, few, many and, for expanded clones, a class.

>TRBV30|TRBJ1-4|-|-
CAGDSATNEKLFF
TGTGCCGGCGACAGTGCAACTAATGAAAAACTGTTTTTT
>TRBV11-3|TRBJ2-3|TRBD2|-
CASSSQAGAIDTQYF
TGTGCCAGCAGCTCCCAAGCGGGAGCGATAGATACGCAGTATTTT
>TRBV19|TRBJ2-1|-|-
CASSIGADYNEQFF
TGTGCCAGTAGTATAGGAGCAGACTACAATGAGCAGTTCTTC
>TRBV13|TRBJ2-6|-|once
CASSGTSGANVLTF
TGTGCCAGCAGCGGAACATCTGGGGCCAACGTCCTGACTTTC
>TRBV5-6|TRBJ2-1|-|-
CASSLVYNEQFF
TGTGCCAGCAGCTTGGTGTACAATGAGCAGTTCTTC
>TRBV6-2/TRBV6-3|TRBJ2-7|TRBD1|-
CASSPPGQGGREQYF
TGTGCCAGCAGTCCCCCGGGACAGGGGGGAAGAGAGCAGTACTTC
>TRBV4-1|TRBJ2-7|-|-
CASSPGPAYEQYF
TGCGCCAGCAGCCCCGGGCCCGCCTACGAGCAGTACTTC
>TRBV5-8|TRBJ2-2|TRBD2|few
CASTRAGAKNTGELFF
TGTGCCAGCACCAGAGCGGGGGCCAAGAACACCGGGGAGCTGTTTTTT
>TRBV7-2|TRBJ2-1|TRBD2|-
CASSLAGSLAGVGNEQFF
TGTGCCAGCAGCTTAGCGGGTTCGCTAGCGGGAGTGGGTAATGAGCAGTTCTTC
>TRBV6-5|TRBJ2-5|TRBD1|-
CASTTGGLQETQYF
TGTGCCAGCACGACAGGGGGCCTCCAAGAGACCCAGTACTTC
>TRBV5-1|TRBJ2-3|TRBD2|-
CASSWGGDQADTQYF
TGCGCCAGCAGCTGGGGAGGGGATCAGGCAGATACGCAGTATTTT
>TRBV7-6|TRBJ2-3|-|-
CASSLLITDTQYF
TGTGCCAGCAGCTTACTGATCACAGATACGCAGTATTTT
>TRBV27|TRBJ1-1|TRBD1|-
CASSPQGRKNTEAFF
TGTGCCAGCAGTCCACAGGGGCGTAAGAACACTGAAGCTTTCTTT
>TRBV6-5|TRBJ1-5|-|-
CASSRQANQPQHF
TGTGCCAGCAGTCGACAGGCTAATCAGCCCCAGCATTTT
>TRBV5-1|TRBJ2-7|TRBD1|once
CASRLGQGLMNEQYF
TGCGCCAGCAGGTTGGGACAGGGACTTATGAACGAGCAGTACTTC
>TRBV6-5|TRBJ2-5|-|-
CASSAARVSQETQYF
TGTGCCAGCAGCGCCGCCAGGGTTAGCCAAGAGACCCAGTACTTC
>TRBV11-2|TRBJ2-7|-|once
CASSRMGAGVINEQYF
TGTGCCAGCAGCCGCATGGGGGCGGGGGTAATCAACGAGCAGTACTTC
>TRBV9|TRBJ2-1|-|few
CASSVGSGLEQFF
TGTGCCAGCAGCGTTGGATCGGGTCTTGAGCAGTTCTTC
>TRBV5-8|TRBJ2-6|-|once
CASSWGVFRSGANVLTF
TGTGCCAGCAGCTGGGGGGTTTTTCGTTCTGGGGCCAACGTCCTGACTTTC
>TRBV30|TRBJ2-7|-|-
CALVSTYAYEQYF
TGTGCCTTGGTTTCGACCTACGCATACGAGCAGTACTTC
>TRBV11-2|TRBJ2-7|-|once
CASSLAGQYYEQYF
TGTGCCAGCAGCTTAGCAGGCCAGTACTACGAGCAGTACTTC
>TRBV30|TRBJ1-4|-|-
CAWSSTSATNEKLFF
TGTGCCTGGAGCTCTACCTCCGCAACTAATGAAAAACTGTTTTTT
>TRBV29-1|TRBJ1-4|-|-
CSATGHSIEKLFF
TGCAGCGCAACCGGGCACTCAATTGAAAAACTGTTTTTT